The present TCR beta chain was sequenced within a study of immune cell composition in non-small cell lung cancer. The assay was immunoSEQ multiplex PCR, and TCRdb's table has in-frame clones only and misses some. The sample shows about 10,000 clones, 50% to 75% of them seen only once. The CDR3 totals 18 residues. In germline, CDR1 is SGHRS, CDR2 YFSETQ. Trimming removed 4 bases from V and 2 bases from J; junction bases left unmatched: 15. This chain uses TRBV5-1 with TRBJ1-3, with TRBD1 identical over 7 bases. The sequenced material came from lung tumor tissue. This TCR was sampled from a human donor with non-small cell lung cancer. DNA of the CDR3: TGCGCCAGCAGCGTGGACGGACAGGTACCGACTGCTGGAAACACCATATATTTT. It encodes CASSVDGQVPTAGNTIYF. The variable domain in full, completed from reference TRBV5-1 and TRBJ1-3, reads KAGVTQTPRYLIKTRGQQVTLSCSPISGHRSVSWYQQTPGQGLQFLFEYFSETQRNKGNFPGRFSGRQFSNSRSEMNVSTLELGDSALYLCASSVDGQVPTAGNTIYFGEGSWLTVV.